A selection of T cell receptor beta chains follows, all from one sample in a study of cytomegalovirus exposure and HLA in healthy donors. The table came from immunoSEQ multiplex PCR; TCRdb's copy has only in-frame clones and leaves some out. Among a few hundred thousand clones listed, roughly 75% were seen once. What was sequenced was PBMCs. All receptors derive from a woman aged 30 to 39 in good health and CMV-seronegative. The CDR3 runs from the conserved cysteine through the conserved F or W.

V	J	CDR3
TRBV6-4	TRBJ1-2	CASSDAGLGYTF
TRBV11-2	TRBJ1-4	CASSIGTANEKLFF
TRBV30	TRBJ2-3	CAWSVLTSGGLSSTDTQYF
TRBV2	TRBJ2-6	CASNRPSGANVLTF
TRBV7-6	TRBJ2-2	CASSARPGLDGGELFF
TRBV5-1	TRBJ2-7	CASSIGLASLSYEQYF
TRBV20-1	TRBJ2-3	CSAGGGTGQYF
TRBV7-6	TRBJ2-1	CASSRSGRDYNEQFF
TRBV6-1	TRBJ2-7	CASTRQAFLSYEQYF
TRBV19	TRBJ2-1	CASSISSLAGGNEQFF
TRBV4-2	TRBJ2-7	CASSQDANSDSYSYEQYF
TRBV2	TRBJ2-1	CASSEEAGVKYEQFF
TRBV9	TRBJ2-2	CASSVALAGTSNTGELFF
TRBV6-6	TRBJ1-2	CASSPRGQSNYGYTF
TRBV14	TRBJ1-1	CASSSPRRGGTEAFF
TRBV7-9	TRBJ2-3	CASSLAAPSRNTQYF
TRBV30	TRBJ1-2	CAWSVAVMHTF
TRBV7-8	TRBJ1-4	CASRRQPTNEKLFF
TRBV25-1	TRBJ1-6	CASRGQGSPLHF
TRBV18	TRBJ2-7	CASSVGQNYEQYF
TRBV19	TRBJ1-2	CASGGEGGGYTF
TRBV19	TRBJ1-5	CASSIDSDYQPQHF
TRBV30	TRBJ1-2	CAWHYRGAHWYGYTF
TRBV4-2	TRBJ1-1	CASSQRRDTEAFF
TRBV5-4	TRBJ1-2	CASSPRYDREVGYTF
TRBV29-1	TRBJ2-5	CSVVFGGETQYF
TRBV12-5	TRBJ2-1	CASGWGLAGGYNEQFF
TRBV30	TRBJ1-2	CAWLSVYGYTF
TRBV28	TRBJ1-2	CASSLAQGHVW
TRBV6-5	TRBJ2-2	CASSYRYRVHTGELFF
TRBV9	TRBJ2-7	CASSPLRFSYEQYF
TRBV30	TRBJ1-3	CAWSQGAGNTIYF
TRBV9	TRBJ2-6	CASSPTRGTGANVLTF
TRBV7-9	TRBJ1-4	CSSSLASVGATNEKLFF
TRBV6-6	TRBJ1-1	CASSIQTGDTEAFF
TRBV5-1	TRBJ2-7	CASSLEPGAYEQYF
TRBV19	TRBJ2-1	CASSTPLQRSYNEQFF
TRBV2	TRBJ2-1	CASSELAGGNNEQFF
TRBV6-5	TRBJ2-7	CASSPGSSGGTEQYF
TRBV25-1	TRBJ1-1	CASSPPGVSEAFF
TRBV11-2	TRBJ1-3	CASSPGTGGGTIYF
TRBV18	TRBJ1-2	CASSLYPGDYGYTF
TRBV6-1	TRBJ2-3	CASMRDQGTDTQYF
TRBV6-5	TRBJ1-5	CASSSRTGQVEPQHF
TRBV9	TRBJ1-3	CASSAGQGVQNTIYF
TRBV9	TRBJ1-1	CASSAAGNTEAFF
TRBV23-1	TRBJ2-5	CASSPYLAARGQQETQYF
TRBV10-3	TRBJ2-3	CAITQAGDTDTQYF
TRBV6-5	TRBJ2-1	CASIGVRNEQFF
TRBV7-8	TRBJ2-7	CASSSDDRPREQYF
TRBV5-8	TRBJ2-1	CASSLGGLMVNEQFF
TRBV6-1	TRBJ1-2	CASSSGIYGYTF
TRBV5-4	TRBJ2-5	CASSLTSQGTGETQYF
TRBV4-1	TRBJ2-1	CASSQESGAYNEQFF
TRBV15	TRBJ2-1	CATSRDPPGQPNEQFF